This T cell receptor (beta chain) was recovered during a study of a mutant IDH1 vaccine in newly diagnosed glioma. Study summary: Earlier therapy was either radiotherapy, temozolomide, or both, and most got both. Study results and caveats: The study observed vaccine-induced immune responses in 90% to 95% of patients.

CDR3 size: 16 residues. Time point noted: baseline, week 1 (first vaccination visit). Stated treatment: pre-vaccination baseline after standard-of-care therapy. Clones were read by immunoSEQ multiplex PCR, and TCRdb kept only the in-frame ones, dropping some. The data hold 20,000 to 25,000 clones, with roughly 93% observed a single time. About this clone: Its antigen is unknown.

This chain joins TRBV21-1 and TRBJ2-7; the DNA was not compared with TRBD2, the D call given in the table. TRBV21-1 is annotated as a pseudogene. The sequence derives from a middle-aged man with glioma. This sample comprised PBMCs, obtained from a glioma patient treated with radiotherapy, temozolomide or both. The CDR3 DNA sequence: TGTGCCAGCAGCAAAGAGTCACTAGCGGAATCCTACGAGCAGTACTTC. This gives the protein CASSKESLAESYEQYF.